This T cell receptor (beta chain) was documented in a study of T cell responses to AZD1222 COVID-19 vaccine. The method was immunoSEQ multiplex PCR; TCRdb's version includes in-frame clones alone and lacks a portion of them. The sample includes some 200,000 clones, roughly 93% of them seen just once. The table lists this clone with a count of one. The CDR3 length is 15 residues. Germline V gives CDR1 MNHNS, CDR2 SASEGT. V dropped 2 bases and J dropped 7 bases, with 17 bases sitting between them. The material was peripheral blood, obtained on day 0 of AZD1222 vaccination. The rearrangement uses TRBV6-1 and TRBJ1-1, with no clear D. This clonotype originated in an adult in good health. The CDR3 coding sequence is TGTGCCAGCAGTGAATTTAACCCTGCGGGTGGTGAAGCTTTCTTT. Its protein product is CASSEFNPAGGEAFF.